This is a list of T cell receptor beta chains from one sample in a study of T-cell memory formation after mild COVID-19. TCRdb reprocessed the 5' RACE reads with MiXCR, giving one entry per CDR3 protein. Here the sample spans about 100,000 distinct CDR3 sequences, 15% to 20% being singletons. The sample comprised PBMCs or a T cell subset sorted from them (not recorded which). The receptors were sampled from a man between 18 and 35 years old who had mild COVID-19 (a few samples of this study predate the infection). Cell type and time point are not known. Each CDR3 is given with its conserved first and last residue. D genes are given only for firm matches. Some rows mark clone size as missing; the rest say once, few, many or name a class of expanded clone.

>16|NA|TRBJ2-1|NA|TRBV7-9
CASSPETSWQYHEQFF
TGTGCCAGCAGTCCTGAGACTAGTTGGCAATACCATGAGCAGTTCTTC
>16|NA|TRBJ2-6|few|TRBV20-1
CSAPSRGGSGANVLTF
TGCAGTGCTCCCAGTAGGGGGGGATCTGGGGCCAACGTCCTGACTTTC
>15|NA|TRBJ2-1|NA|TRBV12-3/TRBV12-4
CASSSPGRGYNEQFF
TGTGCCAGCAGTTCACCGGGAAGGGGTTACAATGAGCAGTTCTTC
>14|TRBD1|TRBJ2-1|NA|TRBV6-5
CASTGQGVVNEQFF
TGTGCCAGCACGGGTCAGGGGGTAGTGAATGAGCAGTTCTTC
>15|TRBD2|TRBJ2-1|NA|TRBV7-3
CASSYKGVGGGEQFF
TGTGCCAGCAGCTATAAAGGAGTAGGCGGGGGAGAGCAGTTCTTC
>16|TRBD2|TRBJ2-7|NA|TRBV4-2
CASSHVASGGRYEQYF
TGTGCCAGCAGCCACGTGGCTAGCGGGGGGAGGTACGAGCAGTACTTC
>17|TRBD2|TRBJ2-6|NA|TRBV5-4
CASRGRGGLPGANVLTF
TGTGCCAGCAGGGGGAGGGGTGGTCTGCCTGGGGCCAACGTCCTGACTTTC
>16|NA|TRBJ2-2|few|TRBV6-2/TRBV6-3
CASSPAEPVGTGELFF
TGTGCCAGCAGCCCCGCCGAACCGGTGGGCACCGGGGAGCTGTTTTTT
>15|TRBD1|TRBJ2-4|NA|TRBV20-1
CSAFRGQGSKNIKYF
TGCAGTGCTTTCCGTGGACAGGGGTCCAAAAACATTAAGTACTTC
>13|NA|TRBJ2-3|NA|TRBV2
CASSEQGTDTQYF
TGTGCCAGCAGTGAACAGGGCACAGATACGCAGTATTTT
>14|NA|TRBJ1-1|many|TRBV11-2
CASSSNGGGTEAFF
TGTGCCAGCAGCTCAAACGGGGGGGGCACTGAAGCTTTCTTT
>15|NA|TRBJ2-1|NA|TRBV7-2
CASSPDRAVINEQFF
TGTGCCAGCAGTCCGGACCGGGCGGTGATCAATGAGCAGTTCTTC
>13|NA|TRBJ2-1|NA|TRBV6-5
CASSYSGNNEQFF
TGTGCCAGCAGTTATTCAGGGAACAATGAGCAGTTCTTC
>13|NA|TRBJ2-3|NA|TRBV7-9
CASSSGGSDTQYF
TGTGCCAGCAGCTCGGGGGGCTCAGATACGCAGTATTTT
>15|TRBD2|TRBJ2-3|NA|TRBV28
CASRESGGSTDTQYF
TGTGCCAGTAGAGAAAGCGGGGGTAGCACAGATACGCAGTATTTT
>12|NA|TRBJ1-2|NA|TRBV12-3/TRBV12-4
CASRRVYGGYTF
TGTGCCAGCAGGAGAGTGTACGGTGGCTACACCTTC
>13|NA|TRBJ1-2|few|TRBV5-6
CASSLDSPYGYTF
TGTGCCAGCAGCTTGGACTCCCCCTATGGCTACACCTTC
>13|NA|TRBJ1-1|NA|TRBV11-2
CASSFRGATEAFF
TGTGCCAGCAGCTTTAGGGGGGCCACTGAAGCTTTCTTT